A single sample is the source of the 16 T cell receptor beta chains below, sequenced in a study of cytomegalovirus exposure and HLA in healthy donors. A multiplex PCR was run with 60 Vbeta primers and 13 Jbeta primers. TCRdb keeps only in-frame clones here, not all; method: immunoSEQ multiplex PCR. The sample lists approximately 140,000 clones; around 82% were seen once. The specimen sequenced was PBMCs. Receptors were obtained from a man aged 18 to 35 in good health and CMV-seropositive.

The chain recombines TRBV28 with TRBJ2-5; D gene uncertain. The CDR3 runs 12 residues. CDR1 and CDR2 from the germline V gene are MDHEN and SYDVKM. Trimming cost V 0 bases and J 6 bases, with 5 bases left between them. CDR3 residues: CASSLWRKTQYF. DNA for the CDR3: TGTGCCAGCAGTTTATGGAGAAAGACCCAGTACTTC.

This clone was found a few times. This chain links TRBV5-6 with TRBJ1-2; the D gene is possibly TRBD1 (6 bases). The CDR3 is 13 residues long. Trimming pared 0 bases from V and 14 bases from J, leaving 17 bases between. Germline CDR1 and CDR2: SGHDT and YYEEEE. The CDR3 loop reads CASSLGGLLRRTF. DNA for the CDR3: TGTGCCAGCAGCTTGGGGGGGCTTCTGAGACGGACCTTC.

The chain carries TRBV11-2 and TRBJ1-2; 11 bases map to TRBD1. V shed 1 base, J shed 7 bases, and the junction held 5 bases outside the gene matches. This CDR3 has 15 residues. The V gene's germline CDR1 is SGHAT and CDR2 FQNNGV. DNA for the CDR3: TGTGCCAGCAGCTTAGTTGGGACAGGGGGTTTTGGCTACACCTTC. It is translated as CASSLVGTGGFGYTF.

V gene TRBV12-5 combines with J gene TRBJ2-3; D possibly corresponds to TRBD1 (6 bases). Germline V lookup: CDR1 LGHNT, CDR2 FRNRAP. V lost 7 bases and J lost 4, with 21 bases in between. The CDR3 has 16 amino acids. CDR3 protein: CASALTGTSRPDTQYF. The CDR3 DNA is TGTGCTAGTGCCTTAACCGGGACATCGCGACCAGATACGCAGTATTTT.

The rearrangement links TRBV10-2 to TRBJ2-1, with D perhaps TRBD2 (7 bases). There are 17 residues in the CDR3. Between the trimmed V and J ends, which lost 6 bases and 2 bases, there was a span of 20 bases. From germline, CDR1 is WSHSY and CDR2 SAAADI. CDR3 in DNA: TGCGCCAGCAGGGGGGGGCTATCGGGAGAGACCTACAATGAGCAGTTCTTC. Amino acid sequence: CASRGGLSGETYNEQFF.

This sequence joins TRBV4-2 and TRBJ2-1; D is unresolved. Germline assignment: CDR1 LGHNA and CDR2 YNFKEQ. Trimming took off 1 base at V and 4 bases at J, with 11 bases between the two ends. The CDR3 has 15 residues. This CDR3 reads CASSQVWAPYNEQFF. The CDR3 DNA reads TGTGCCAGCAGCCAAGTATGGGCGCCATACAATGAGCAGTTCTTC.

V is TRBV5-1 and J is TRBJ2-7; TRBD1 aligns across 7 bases. Trimming took 0 bases from V and 6 from J; bases not matched to a gene: 9. Germline assignment: CDR1 SGHRS and CDR2 YFSETQ. The CDR3 loop spans 15 amino acids. The CDR3 reads CASSLGDSRTSEQYF. Here the CDR3 DNA reads TGCGCCAGCAGCTTGGGGGACAGTCGAACAAGCGAGCAGTACTTC.

The sample holds one count of this clone. V and J are TRBV6-1 and TRBJ2-2, with TRBD2 identical over 12 bases. Germline loops: CDR1 MNHNS, CDR2 SASEGT. V shed 6 bases and J 0 bases; nucleotides not matched to a gene: 11. This CDR3 has 19 amino acids. CDR3 region: CASRERRGLAGTNTGELFF. The CDR3, as DNA: TGTGCCAGCAGGGAAAGGAGAGGACTAGCGGGAACGAACACCGGGGAGCTGTTTTTT.

This rearrangement joins TRBV11-2 to TRBJ2-7, with TRBD1 as a possible D gene (6 bases). Germline CDR1 is SGHAT and CDR2 is FQNNGV. This CDR3 is built from 14 residues. V lost 1 base and J 8 bases, leaving 15 bases between the germline ends. CDR3 residues: CASSLGSAGEKQYF. As DNA, the CDR3 is TGTGCCAGCAGCTTAGGCTCGGCAGGGGAGAAGCAGTACTTC.

The chain combines TRBV7-2 with TRBJ1-1, with D tentatively TRBD1 (6 bases). The CDR3 loop spans 11 amino acids. Germline loops: CDR1 SGHTA, CDR2 FQGNSA. V lost 6 bases and J lost 7, with 9 bases in between. The CDR3 loop is CASRLQGEAFF. Written as DNA, the CDR3 is TGTGCCAGCAGATTACAGGGTGAAGCTTTCTTT.

The chain uses TRBV6-5 and TRBJ1-4; 7 nucleotides align to TRBD1. Trimming removed 6 bases from V and 5 bases from J; junction bases left unmatched: 12. The germline CDR1 and CDR2 sequences are MNHEY and SVGAGI. The CDR3 contains 16 residues. In DNA, the CDR3 is TGTGCCAGCAGCTACAATCCGGGACAGAGCAATGAAAAACTGTTTTTT. Amino acid sequence: CASSYNPGQSNEKLFF.

The rearrangement joins TRBV7-9 to TRBJ1-4, with 8 bases that match TRBD1. CDR3 length equals 15 residues. Per germline, CDR1 SEHNR and CDR2 FQNEAQ (reference sequence). V lost 6 bases, J lost 0 bases, and 3 bases stayed unmatched. The CDR3 DNA reads as TGTGCCAGCAGGCCAGGGGGCCCAACTAATGAAAAACTGTTTTTT. Its protein is CASRPGGPTNEKLFF.

This rearrangement joins TRBV19 to TRBJ1-2; D uncertain. CDR3 length: 16 amino acids. Per germline, CDR1 LNHDA and CDR2 SQIVND (reference sequence). The V and J ends lost 4 bases and 2 bases respectively, with 17 bases between them. CDR3 loop: CASSNNLVQTNYGYTF. The CDR3 nucleotides are TGTGCCAGTAGTAATAATCTGGTACAGACCAACTATGGCTACACCTTC.

V usage is TRBV5-1 and J usage is TRBJ2-5, with TRBD2 matching 8 bases. Germline V gene data show CDR1 as SGHRS and CDR2 as YFSETQ. J was trimmed by 4 bases and V by 3 bases; bases with no gene match: 8. CDR3 length: 15 amino acids. The CDR3 DNA reads TGCGCCAGCAGCTCCCTGGGCGGGAGGACAGAGACCCAGTACTTC. Amino acids: CASSSLGGRTETQYF.

V and J are TRBV5-6 and TRBJ2-1; 7 bases line up with TRBD1. The CDR3 loop spans 16 amino acids. The germline V gene has CDR1 SGHDT and CDR2 YYEEEE. The J segment lost 0 bases and the V segment lost 3 bases, leaving 6 bases of the junction unmatched. The CDR3, as DNA: TGTGCCAGCAGCTCGGCGACAGGGAGCTCCTACAATGAGCAGTTCTTC. Protein product: CASSSATGSSYNEQFF.

The chain couples TRBV7-2 to TRBJ1-1; 7 bases are shared with TRBD1. V shed 6 bases, J shed 1 base, and the junction held 5 bases outside the gene matches. Germline loops: CDR1 SGHTA, CDR2 FQGNSA. The CDR3 loop spans 14 amino acids. CDR3 loop: CASSLRDRNTEAFF. The CDR3 DNA is TGTGCCAGCAGTCTACGGGACAGGAACACTGAAGCTTTCTTT. Full variable domain (rest looked up from reference TRBV7-2 and TRBJ1-1): GAGVSQSPSNKVTEKGKDVELRCDPISGHTALYWYRQSLGQGLEFLIYFQGNSAPDKSGLPSDRFSAERTGGSVSTLTIQRTQQEDSAVYLCASSLRDRNTEAFFGQGTRLTVV.